These T cell receptor beta chains were read from a single sample in a study of shared clonotypes between healthy human individuals. Clones were sequenced by immunoSEQ multiplex PCR, and TCRdb holds only the in-frame ones, with some missing. The table has over 1.4 million clones, roughly 96% seen once; the top ten hold roughly 1.2%. The sample was naive CD4+ T cells sorted from blood. All receptors come from a man aged 25-45 years in good health. The CDR3 runs from the conserved cysteine through the conserved F or W. Fields, in order: V gene, CDR3 length, J gene, CDR3 protein.

>TRBV7-9|17|TRBJ1-1
CASSPMGGDGMNTEAFF
>TRBV19|15|TRBJ2-2
CASSVLAANTGELFF
>TRBV7-8|14|TRBJ1-5
CASSQTGFGQPQHF
>TRBV30|13|TRBJ2-1
CAWSVLLAGEQFF
>TRBV28|17|TRBJ2-1
CASSLLVGQRGVNEQFF
>TRBV9|13|TRBJ1-2
CASSVSRYYGYTF
>TRBV7-9|14|TRBJ2-5
CASTPPGRGETQYF
>TRBV15|15|TRBJ2-7
CATSRGDGNSYEQYF
>TRBV5-4|16|TRBJ2-7
CASSLQGGSVLYEQYF
>TRBV6-5|15|TRBJ2-5
CASSYGTSGAETQYF
>TRBV7-6|15|TRBJ2-1
CASRLGGGLNNEQFF
>TRBV7-9|16|TRBJ1-4
CASSLSRGATNEKLFF
>TRBV27|17|TRBJ1-2
CASSLWVVGQGAVGYTF
>TRBV1|17|TRBJ2-7
CTSSQDGGGQGTYEQYF
>TRBV28|16|TRBJ2-3
CASSLSGSRSTDTQYF
>TRBV2|13|TRBJ2-3
CASSVKLQDTQYF
>TRBV9|16|TRBJ2-5
CASSASGRALPETQYF
>TRBV5-4|14|TRBJ2-5
CASRVTGSKETQYF
>TRBV9|14|TRBJ2-2
CASSVGPAHGELFF
>TRBV28|14|TRBJ2-3
CASISSALTDTQYF
>TRBV15|17|TRBJ2-3
CATSRSTSGRSTDTQYF
>TRBV28|13|TRBJ2-3
CASSGPRGHTQYF
>TRBV10-3|13|TRBJ2-3
CAIKGQSTDTQYF
>TRBV5-4|13|TRBJ1-2
CASSYRGHGGYTF
>TRBV10-3|13|TRBJ2-1
CAMTGGPYNEQFF
>TRBV6-1|15|TRBJ1-4
CASSEFGPTGEKLFF
>TRBV11-3|12|TRBJ2-3
CASSFRGGTQYF
>TRBV7-9|15|TRBJ1-1
CASSASQGVHTEAFF
>TRBV16|16|TRBJ2-3
CASSQWNLAGGDTQYF
>TRBV7-2|13|TRBJ2-1
CASRSAIHDEQFF
>TRBV19|12|TRBJ2-2
CASNRGAGELFF
>TRBV19|13|TRBJ2-3
CAVRDRDTDTQYF
>TRBV2|14|TRBJ1-1
CASRQGRMNTEAFF
>TRBV5-5|13|TRBJ2-7
CASSWNRASEQYF
>TRBV9|13|TRBJ2-5
CASSVRGEETQYF
>TRBV28|16|TRBJ2-7
CASNSIGGVGGYEQYF
>TRBV25-1|16|TRBJ2-5
CASSPTGRAFLETQYF
>TRBV15|15|TRBJ2-1
CATSNRGLPYNEQFF
>TRBV28|15|TRBJ2-3
CASRSYYRSTDTQYF
>TRBV9|15|TRBJ2-7
CASSVGSDLTYEQYF
>TRBV28|22|TRBJ2-1
CASSFLLGQGASSGGSYNEQFF
>TRBV28|16|TRBJ2-1
CASSPVSGRLFNEQFF
>TRBV29-1|12|TRBJ2-1
CSVGRTYNEQFF
>TRBV29-1|16|TRBJ2-3
CSVTGTSGRPTDTQYF
>TRBV6-1|15|TRBJ2-7
CASSLRDRGSYEQYF
>TRBV4-1|14|TRBJ2-7
CASSRPGQSYEQYF
>TRBV5-1|14|TRBJ2-7
CASRGQVGPYEQYF
>TRBV18|16|TRBJ2-5
CASSQIQGAIGETQYF
>TRBV9|16|TRBJ2-2
CASSVGGRGGTGELFF
>TRBV7-8|15|TRBJ1-4
CASSLVVPYSEKLFF
>TRBV7-2|13|TRBJ2-7
CASSLEVDREQYF
>TRBV10-3|15|TRBJ2-3
CAIRLTSGSTDTQYF
>TRBV4-2|18|TRBJ2-1
CASSQDPDRGRFWNEQFF
>TRBV11-2|14|TRBJ1-1
CASSKFIQSGEAFF